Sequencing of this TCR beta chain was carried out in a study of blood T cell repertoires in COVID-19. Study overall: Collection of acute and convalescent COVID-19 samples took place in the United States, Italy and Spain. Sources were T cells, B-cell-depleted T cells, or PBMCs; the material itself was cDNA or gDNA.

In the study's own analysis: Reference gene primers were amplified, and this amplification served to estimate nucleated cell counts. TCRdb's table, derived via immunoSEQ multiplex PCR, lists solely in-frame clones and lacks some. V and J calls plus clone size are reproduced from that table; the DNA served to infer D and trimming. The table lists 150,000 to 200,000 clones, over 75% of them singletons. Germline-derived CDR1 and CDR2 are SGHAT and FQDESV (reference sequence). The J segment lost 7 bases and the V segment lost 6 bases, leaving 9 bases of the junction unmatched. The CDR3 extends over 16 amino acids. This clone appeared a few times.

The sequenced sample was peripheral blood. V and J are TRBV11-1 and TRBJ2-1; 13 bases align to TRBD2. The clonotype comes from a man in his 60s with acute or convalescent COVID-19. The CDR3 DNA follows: TGTGCCAGCAGACGAGAGGGGACTAGCGGGAAAAATGAGCAGTTCTTC. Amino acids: CASRREGTSGKNEQFF.